A selection of T cell receptor beta chains follows, all from one sample in a study of T-cell memory formation after mild COVID-19. TCRdb re-derived calls from the 5' RACE reads in MiXCR, one entry per CDR3 protein. The sample holds roughly 600,000 distinct CDR3 sequences, about a sixth seen once. The specimen sequenced was PBMCs or a T cell subset sorted from them (not recorded which). Receptor source: an adult woman who had mild COVID-19 (a few samples of this study predate the infection). Cell type and time point are not known. CDR3s include the opening cysteine and the closing phenylalanine or tryptophan. A D gene is named only where the DNA matches it firmly. Clone size is shown for a subset of rows, as once, few, many or a class of expanded clone.

>TRBJ2-5|TRBD2|many|TRBV11-2
TGTGCCAGCAGCTTAGATTATCGGCGACTAGCGGCTGAAGAGACCCAGTACTTC
CASSLDYRRLAAEETQYF
>TRBJ2-5|TRBD2|many|TRBV20-1
TGCAGTGCTAGAGAGGGGACTAGCGGCCTCGGGACCCAGTACTTC
CSAREGTSGLGTQYF
>TRBJ1-1|-|-|TRBV10-3
TGTGCCATCAGTGGGACGGGGAACACTGAAGCTTTCTTT
CAISGTGNTEAFF
>TRBJ2-3|-|few|TRBV12-3/TRBV12-4
TGTGCCAGCAGTTTATTAGGGGGGCGCGTAGATACGCAGTATTTT
CASSLLGGRVDTQYF
>TRBJ2-7|-|-|TRBV13
TGTGCCAGCAGCTTAAGCATAGGGATGGGTGAGCAGTACTTC
CASSLSIGMGEQYF
>TRBJ2-7|-|few|TRBV7-8
TGTGCCAGCAGCTTGGTGTCTCCTGCCTACGAGCAGTACTTC
CASSLVSPAYEQYF
>TRBJ1-4|TRBD1|many|TRBV29-1
TGCAGCGTCGCCGGGACAGCGAATAATGAAAAACTGTTTTTT
CSVAGTANNEKLFF
>TRBJ2-7|TRBD2|-|TRBV7-9
TGTGCCAGCAGCTTACCGGCGGGAGGTACAGGCGAGCAGTACTTC
CASSLPAGGTGEQYF
>TRBJ1-1|-|few|TRBV20-1
TGCAGTGTCCCCACCCACGAGGGGTCCATCGAAGCGAACACTGAAGCTTTCTTT
CSVPTHEGSIEANTEAFF
>TRBJ2-7|-|-|TRBV4-1
TGCGCCAGCAGCCAAGGCCCCAACGAGCAGTACTTC
CASSQGPNEQYF
>TRBJ1-6|-|-|TRBV4-2
TGTGCCAGCAATGACCAGGGCAATTCACCCCTCCACTTT
CASNDQGNSPLHF
>TRBJ2-2|-|-|TRBV13
TGTGCCAGCAGCCCAAAATTTACTGCCGGGGAGCTGTTTTTT
CASSPKFTAGELFF
>TRBJ2-1|TRBD2|many|TRBV19
TGTGCCAGTAGTCGACTAGCGGGAGCCTACAATGAGCAGTTCTTC
CASSRLAGAYNEQFF
>TRBJ2-7|-|few|TRBV29-1
TGCAGCGTTGGGTCCGGGCTGGATCCCTACGAGCAGTACTTC
CSVGSGLDPYEQYF
>TRBJ1-1|-|many|TRBV20-1
TGCAGTGCTAGAGAAGATGAGACACAGGCTTTCTTT
CSAREDETQAFF
>TRBJ1-5|-|few|TRBV24-1
TGTGCCACCAGTTGGGACGCCAATCAGCCCCAGCATTTT
CATSWDANQPQHF
>TRBJ2-2|-|few|TRBV5-1
TGCGCCAGCAGCCCCGTCTCAGGGATTCGGACCGGGGAGCTGTTTTTT
CASSPVSGIRTGELFF